The rows below give T cell receptor beta chains drawn from one sample of a study of metastatic and nonmetastatic thyroid tumors. Via MiXCR, TCRdb re-called the PCR reads. The sample carries roughly 35,000 clones, about a sixth recorded once. The sample comprised blood. Receptors originate from a female donor with papillary thyroid cancer or a benign thyroid nodule (not recorded which). Some clones in this sample may be carry-over from other donors' samples. The CDR3 runs from the conserved cysteine through the conserved F or W. Fields, in order: D gene, V gene, clone size, J gene, CDR3 DNA, CDR3 protein. D genes are given only for firm matches. Only part of the rows carry a size: once, few, many, or a class if the clone is expanded.

D gene: TRBD1; V gene: TRBV5-1; clone size: once; J gene: TRBJ2-5; CDR3 DNA: TGCGCCAGCAGCAGGGGACAGGCGATTAAGGCCCAGTACTTC; CDR3 protein: CASSRGQAIKAQYF
D gene: .; V gene: TRBV20-1; clone size: many; J gene: TRBJ1-1; CDR3 DNA: TGCAGTGCCTCCGACATACTGAACACTGAAGCTTTCTTT; CDR3 protein: CSASDILNTEAFF
D gene: .; V gene: TRBV27; clone size: few; J gene: TRBJ1-2; CDR3 DNA: TGTGCCAGCAGTGGTAAGGGGCTAGATGGCTACACCTTC; CDR3 protein: CASSGKGLDGYTF
D gene: .; V gene: TRBV12-3/TRBV12-4; clone size: many; J gene: TRBJ1-2; CDR3 DNA: TGTGCCAGCAGTTTAGACGGAAACTATGGCTACACCTTC; CDR3 protein: CASSLDGNYGYTF
D gene: TRBD2; V gene: TRBV11-2; clone size: .; J gene: TRBJ2-2; CDR3 DNA: TGTGCCAGCAGCGTAATCGGGAGGACCGATGACGGGGAGCTGTTTTTT; CDR3 protein: CASSVIGRTDDGELFF
D gene: .; V gene: TRBV10-2; clone size: few; J gene: TRBJ2-3; CDR3 DNA: TGCGCCAGCCGAGGGAGTGAGGCGCAGTATTTT; CDR3 protein: CASRGSEAQYF
D gene: .; V gene: TRBV7-2; clone size: .; J gene: TRBJ2-2; CDR3 DNA: TGTGCCAGCAGCTCGATAGGGTACACCGGGGAGCTGTTTTTT; CDR3 protein: CASSSIGYTGELFF
D gene: .; V gene: TRBV6-1; clone size: many; J gene: TRBJ2-4; CDR3 DNA: TGTGCCAGCAGTTATCTCAACATTCAGTACTTC; CDR3 protein: CASSYLNIQYF
D gene: .; V gene: TRBV6-4; clone size: .; J gene: TRBJ2-3; CDR3 DNA: TGTGCCAGCAGTGACGGGACTAGCACAGATACGCAGTATTTT; CDR3 protein: CASSDGTSTDTQYF
D gene: TRBD2; V gene: TRBV6-2/TRBV6-3; clone size: .; J gene: TRBJ2-2; CDR3 DNA: TGTGCCAGCAGTTTAAGCGGGAGGGACACAGGGGAGTTGTTTTTT; CDR3 protein: CASSLSGRDTGELFF
D gene: .; V gene: TRBV7-9; clone size: medium-sized; J gene: TRBJ2-1; CDR3 DNA: TGTGCCAGCAGCTCCACTCTAAATGAGCAGTTCTTC; CDR3 protein: CASSSTLNEQFF
D gene: .; V gene: TRBV3-1; clone size: many; J gene: TRBJ1-2; CDR3 DNA: TGTGCCAGCAGCCCCACAACGGGGGCGTGGGGCTACACCTTC; CDR3 protein: CASSPTTGAWGYTF
D gene: TRBD2; V gene: TRBV19; clone size: many; J gene: TRBJ2-3; CDR3 DNA: TGTGCCAGTAGACGGACTAGCGGGAGTTATACGCAGTATTTT; CDR3 protein: CASRRTSGSYTQYF
D gene: .; V gene: TRBV28; clone size: .; J gene: TRBJ2-3; CDR3 DNA: TGTGCCAGCAGTTCTCAGTCCTCCCGAGCTGTTACAGATACGCAGTATTTT; CDR3 protein: CASSSQSSRAVTDTQYF
D gene: .; V gene: TRBV7-9; clone size: many; J gene: TRBJ1-2; CDR3 DNA: TGTGCCAGCAGCTTGAGTGGGCTTGGCTACACCTTC; CDR3 protein: CASSLSGLGYTF
D gene: .; V gene: TRBV5-6; clone size: .; J gene: TRBJ1-5; CDR3 DNA: TGTGCCAGCAGCTTGGCGAACCAGGGGCGACCCTGGCATTTT; CDR3 protein: CASSLANQGRPWHF
D gene: TRBD1; V gene: TRBV5-1; clone size: many; J gene: TRBJ2-1; CDR3 DNA: TGCGCCAGCTGCTTACAGGGGGCCCTATACAATGAGCAGTTCTTC; CDR3 protein: CASCLQGALYNEQFF
D gene: TRBD1; V gene: TRBV4-3; clone size: many; J gene: TRBJ1-2; CDR3 DNA: TGCGCCAGCAGCCAATCGGCAGGGGGCTTCTATGGCTACACCTTC; CDR3 protein: CASSQSAGGFYGYTF
D gene: TRBD1; V gene: TRBV2; clone size: .; J gene: TRBJ1-5; CDR3 DNA: TGTGCCAGCAGTGAAGATAGGCAGTTCTTCGTGCCAGGGACAGGCAATCAGCCCCAGCATTTT; CDR3 protein: CASSEDRQFFVPGTGNQPQHF
D gene: TRBD1; V gene: TRBV2; clone size: .; J gene: TRBJ1-2; CDR3 DNA: TGTGTCAGCAGTGAAGGGTTGAGCGCAGGGGGCTGCTACACCTTC; CDR3 protein: CVSSEGLSAGGCYTF
D gene: TRBD2; V gene: TRBV7-2; clone size: many; J gene: TRBJ2-1; CDR3 DNA: TGTGCCAGCAGCTTAGGGACTAGCGGATACAATGAGCAGTTCTTC; CDR3 protein: CASSLGTSGYNEQFF
D gene: .; V gene: TRBV9; clone size: .; J gene: TRBJ1-5; CDR3 DNA: TGTGCCAGCAGCCTGTGGGAGGGGGACCCCCAGCATTTT; CDR3 protein: CASSLWEGDPQHF
D gene: .; V gene: TRBV7-3; clone size: .; J gene: TRBJ2-7; CDR3 DNA: TGTGCCAGCAGCTTTTCGGGTCAGTGTCCCTACGAGCAGTACTTC; CDR3 protein: CASSFSGQCPYEQYF
D gene: TRBD2; V gene: TRBV20-1; clone size: few; J gene: TRBJ2-7; CDR3 DNA: TGCAGTGCTAGGGTGACTAGCGGGAGCTCCTACGAGCAGTACTTC; CDR3 protein: CSARVTSGSSYEQYF
D gene: TRBD1; V gene: TRBV4-1; clone size: many; J gene: TRBJ2-6; CDR3 DNA: TGCGCCAGCAGCCAAGTCTCCACAGGGGTGGCTGGGGCCAACGTCCTGACTTTC; CDR3 protein: CASSQVSTGVAGANVLTF
D gene: TRBD1; V gene: TRBV20-1; clone size: many; J gene: TRBJ2-3; CDR3 DNA: TGCAGTGCTAGGCGACAGGGGGGTTCAGATACGCAGTATTTT; CDR3 protein: CSARRQGGSDTQYF
D gene: TRBD1; V gene: TRBV5-5; clone size: many; J gene: TRBJ1-1; CDR3 DNA: TGTGCCAGCAGCACGGACAGGGCTGCTTTCTTT; CDR3 protein: CASSTDRAAFF
D gene: .; V gene: TRBV7-2; clone size: many; J gene: TRBJ2-1; CDR3 DNA: TGTGCCAGCAGCTTAGCGGTCCGGCCTGCCTACAATGAGCAGTTCTTC; CDR3 protein: CASSLAVRPAYNEQFF
D gene: TRBD2; V gene: TRBV6-1; clone size: few; J gene: TRBJ2-7; CDR3 DNA: TGTGCCAGCAGGGGCGGGAGCTACGAGCAGTACTTC; CDR3 protein: CASRGGSYEQYF
D gene: .; V gene: TRBV5-1; clone size: .; J gene: TRBJ2-1; CDR3 DNA: TGCGCCAGCAGCTTGGCAGGGGTACTAAGTCCCCACAATGAGCAGTTCTTC; CDR3 protein: CASSLAGVLSPHNEQFF
D gene: .; V gene: TRBV6-1; clone size: many; J gene: TRBJ1-1; CDR3 DNA: TGTGCCAGCAGTGAATTTGGGGTGAACACTGAAGCTTTCTTT; CDR3 protein: CASSEFGVNTEAFF
D gene: .; V gene: TRBV6-2/TRBV6-3; clone size: many; J gene: TRBJ1-4; CDR3 DNA: TGTGCCAGCAGTCCCTCTGATGAAAAACTGTTTTTT; CDR3 protein: CASSPSDEKLFF
D gene: .; V gene: TRBV2; clone size: many; J gene: TRBJ1-5; CDR3 DNA: TGTGCCAGCAGTGAAAGCAGAGGCAATCAGCCCCAGCATTTT; CDR3 protein: CASSESRGNQPQHF
D gene: .; V gene: TRBV12-3/TRBV12-4; clone size: many; J gene: TRBJ1-1; CDR3 DNA: TGTGCCAGCAGTTTTAGGGGGTATGAAGCTTTCTTT; CDR3 protein: CASSFRGYEAFF
D gene: .; V gene: TRBV5-5; clone size: many; J gene: TRBJ2-3; CDR3 DNA: TGTGCCAGCAGCTTGGTGCCCACAGATACGCAGTATTTT; CDR3 protein: CASSLVPTDTQYF
D gene: TRBD1; V gene: TRBV20-1; clone size: .; J gene: TRBJ1-1; CDR3 DNA: TGCAGTGCTAGAGGTTGGACAGGGTGGTTATCCTCTGCAGCTTTCTTT; CDR3 protein: CSARGWTGWLSSAAFF